The T cell receptor beta chain under discussion was sequenced for a study of T cell repertoires in cytomegalovirus infection (dated by TCRdb to about 2019). General notes on the study: The HLA type of each donor mattered for the analysis, because public TCR beta signatures pointed to carriage of CMV infection along with the matching HLA type. On the study overall, not on this receptor specifically: Cumulative frequency of public TCR beta family members discriminated carriers of CMV infection plus the relevant HLA type in this cohort and an independent approximately 350-donor cohort. The ex vivo response was dominated by HLA-C-restricted CMV-specific TCR beta clonotypes, which also provided the single most frequent clonotype in two of eight donors.

Sequencing instrument: Illumina HiSeq 1500. TCRdb applied fastp at Q25 and MiXCR to the public reads, then kept only in-frame beta chains. Records with the same CDR3 protein are collapsed into one entry carrying the most frequent genes and DNA. This sample holds some 600,000 distinct CDR3 sequences; approximately 24% were observed only once. Under 8.5% of the sample belongs to the ten largest clones. Based on the germline V gene (reference sequence), the CDR1 and CDR2 sequences are MNHEY and SMNVEV. The germline V end is reduced by 6 bases and the J end by 6 bases; junction bases left unmatched: 7. Inclusive of the bounding cysteine and phenylalanine, the CDR3 is 15 residues long. The retained sequence is limited to the CDR3, 45 bases, with the frame set at the first base. This clonotype appeared a few times. It lacks a known antigen. No per-base quality is available; no much larger clone lies one base away.

This receptor was identified in a human donor in good health (CMV status not recorded). Some clones in this sample may be carry-over from other donors' samples. The material sequenced was CD8+ T cells from PBMCs. The chain uses TRBV27 and TRBJ1-5, and 11 bases in between align with TRBD1. The CDR3 region: CASRLTGTGGQPQHF. The sequenced DNA: TGTGCCAGCAGACTGACCGGGACAGGGGGTCAGCCCCAGCATTTT.